The entry that follows covers one T cell receptor beta chain sequence. Its antigen is undetermined. This entry belongs to a study of blood T cells in healthy people across ages. Whole-study findings and limits: A strong correlation was seen between TCR beta diversity and naive T cell percentage.

The CDR3 runs 15 residues. Losses at the gene ends were 3 bases for V and 5 bases for J; bases not matched to a gene: 8. Germline V gene sequence: CDR1 SGDLS, CDR2 YYNGEE. The second PCR ran roughly 6 to 11 cycles with a sample-barcoded 5' primer and J-beta primers. MiXCR was run by TCRdb on the 5' RACE reads, yielding one entry per CDR3 protein. The repertoire holds over a million distinct CDR3 sequences, with approximately 60% as singletons. This clonotype was obtained from a young man in good health. V gene TRBV9 combines with J gene TRBJ2-7, with TRBD1 matching 10 bases. Sequencing was performed on blood. Written as DNA, the CDR3 is TGTGCCAGCAGCGCCCGACAGGGGGCAATGGACGAGCAGTACTTC. Translation gives CASSARQGAMDEQYF. The variable domain in full, completed from reference TRBV9 and TRBJ2-7, reads DSGVTQTPKHLITATGQRVTLRCSPRSGDLSVYWYQQSLDQGLQFLIQYYNGEERAKGNILERFSAQQFPDLHSELNLSSLELGDSALYFCASSARQGAMDEQYFGPGTRLTVT.